The subject of this entry is one T cell receptor beta chain. Its binding antigen is unknown. No base-level quality is on record; no much larger clone is a single base apart. This sample stems from a study of shared clonotypes between healthy human individuals (dated by TCRdb to the early 2020s). At the level of the whole study: A couple of women and three men aged 18 to 49 years were included in the cohort. To increase sequencing depth and limit assay-specific biases, TCR repertoire library preparation and sequencing were carried out by different laboratories using diverse techniques. The study deeply sequenced blood TCR repertoires of five healthy adults to estimate repertoire size and the extent of clonotype sharing between individuals. Per donor, leukapheresis produced somewhere between about 0.9 and 10 billion PBMCs. Per donor, three plates each were used for CD4 naive and CD4 memory, two for CD8 naive, and one for CD8 memory.

Study-wide conclusions, independent of this receptor: The genetic and exposure-history diversity represented was limited by the small number of donors. Rarefaction of sorted-subset datasets indicated incomplete sequencing despite the large sequencing depth. Pairwise subsampling indicated that sequencing depth was expected to affect the degree of clonotype sharing among donors. Higher generation probabilities were observed for clonotypes shared by all four sorted-subset donors than for non-shared clonotypes. Estimated clonotype richness was generally larger for naive than for memory subsets. Roughly 5% of naive CD4, roughly 3.5% of naive CD8, 2.3% of memory CD4, and around 0.4% of memory CD8 clonotypes were shared across a few donors. Sampling was limited to blood, and TCR repertoires in tissue likely differ from TCR repertoires in blood.

Using the deep immunoSEQ assay, TCR CDR3 regions were amplified from genomic DNA by multiplex PCR. For each cell subset, the extracted genomic DNA was distributed evenly across all wells of several immunoSEQ 96-well plates, and each plate served as one replicate. For sorted subsets, about 210 ng of genomic DNA, equivalent to 25,000 to 35,000 T cell genomes, went into each replicate PCR. Purified libraries were quantified with a Qubit 3.0 fluorometer, sized on a Bioanalyzer 2100, and re-quantified with the KAPA Library Quantification kit. A separate single-read 150-cycle Illumina NextSeq 550 flow cell was used to sequence each immunoSEQ 96-well plate. Per the source publication's procedure: Because the immunoSEQ output held only junctional sequences and lacked quality scores, the filtering could not match the filtering applied to full-length reads. Sequences were annotated with PyIR, a Python wrapper for IgBLAST v1.9, and V/J genes and CDR3 were assigned using IMGT germline references. Reads with weak V/J assignments (E-value above 1e-6), missing CDR3, stop codons, out-of-frame junctions, or ambiguous translated residues were removed. V3J clonotypes were defined as sequences sharing an identical inferred V gene, J gene, and CDR3 amino acid sequence. Percentage overlap between repertoires was computed as shared unique clonotypes divided by the size of the smaller repertoire. Repertoire richness was assessed with RTK rarefaction, the Chao1 estimator, and Recon v2.1 estimates of unobserved clonotypes. Generation probabilities for all TCRbeta clonotypes obtained by the gDNA method from a few donors were computed using OLGA. TCRdb limited this immuneACCESS table to in-frame rearrangements with V and J called. A share of clones is missing; checked studies link under half to unresolved V genes, and the rest is unexplained. V and J calls and clone size are given by that table; D and trimming were obtained from the DNA. The sample table lists under 850,000 clones, around 70% of them with a count of one. The ten largest clones represent 1.8% of the sample.

Healthy HIV-negative adults with no recently reported acute infections or vaccinations were included as donors. Every donor was a Caucasian adult living in Nashville, Tennessee, USA. Magnetic negative selection was used to enrich CD4+ T cells, after which naive cells were positively selected on CD45RA and the negative fraction became the memory subset. After blood collection by leukapheresis, PBMCs were isolated using Ficoll-Histopaque density gradient centrifugation and then cryopreserved in the vapor phase of liquid nitrogen. Analytical flow cytometry was used to check the purity and quantity of each magnetically sorted T cell population. Each sorted fraction had its genomic DNA isolated and then quantified by UV absorbance on a Nanodrop 2000c. From the cysteine up to the phenylalanine, the CDR3 has a length of 14 residues. CDR3 DNA is the only sequence kept; it has 42 bases, read in frame from the first base. Relative to germline, V is 4 bases shorter and J is 2 bases shorter, with 12 bases between their ends. Based on the germline V gene (reference sequence), the CDR1 and CDR2 sequences are WNHNN and SYGVQD.

Recombination connected TRBV10-1 to TRBJ2-7; the D gene cannot be named for sure. The specimen sequenced was memory CD4+ T cells sorted from blood. The cell subset or site label on this specimen signifies: CD45RA-negative fraction. The sequence derives from a woman in her 30s in good health. In nucleotides, the sequence is TGCGCCAGCAGTGGCCCCGGAGAGGCCTACGAGCAGTACTTC. It specifies CASSGPGEAYEQYF.